Below are 26 T cell receptor beta chains sequenced from a single sample in a study of cytomegalovirus exposure and HLA in healthy donors (dated by TCRdb to the late 2010s). The method was the immunoSEQ multiplex PCR assay. The multiplex PCR relied on a mix of 60 forward primers for TCR Vbeta segments and 13 reverse primers for TCR Jbeta segments. The clones in this table, taken by TCRdb from immuneACCESS, are in-frame only. Not every clone is retained; where verified, under half of the shortfall comes from an unresolved V gene, and the cause of the rest is unknown. In this sample the table shows 150,000 to 250,000 clones, approximately 83% of which occur a single time. Roughly 0.1% of the sample rests with the top ten. Sequences were obtained from PBMCs. These receptors all stem from a boy between 2 and 15 years old in good health and CMV-seronegative.

This clone showed up just a few times. This chain uses TRBV7-9 with TRBJ2-7; TRBD1 matches at 10 bases. The CDR3 extends over 15 amino acids. CDR1 and CDR2 (germline): SEHNR, FQNEAQ (reference sequence). The V gene end was trimmed by 5 bases and the J gene end by 9 bases; junction bases not matched to a gene: 13. The CDR3 DNA is TGTGCCAGCAGCCCGGCCGGGACAGGGGCGTCGGGGCAGTACTTC. Its translation: CASSPAGTGASGQYF. Looking up the rest from reference TRBV7-9 and TRBJ2-7 gives the full variable domain: DTGVSQNPRHKITKRGQNVTFRCDPISEHNRLYWYRQTLGQGPEFLTYFQNEAQLEKSRLLSDRFSAERPKGSFSTLEIQRTEQGDSAMYLCASSPAGTGASGQYFGPGTRLTVT.

The chain has TRBV28 and TRBJ2-7, with D unclear. Germline assignment: CDR1 MDHEN and CDR2 SYDVKM. The V end lost 5 bases, the J end lost 3 bases, and 5 bases lay between the germline ends. The CDR3 has 11 amino acids. DNA of the CDR3: TGTGCCAGCAGTCCGCGCTACGAGCAGTACTTC. Its translation: CASSPRYEQYF.

This sequence joins TRBV19 and TRBJ2-3; TRBD2 matches 11 bases. This CDR3 is built from 17 residues. V shed 7 bases and J 0 bases; nucleotides not matched to a gene: 9. Germline CDR1 and CDR2: LNHDA and SQIVND (reference sequence). The CDR3 sequence: CASKSLAGGESTDTQYF. The DNA of the CDR3 is TGTGCCAGTAAATCCCTAGCGGGGGGAGAGAGCACAGATACGCAGTATTTT.

The V call is TRBV2, the J call TRBJ1-1, with D possibly being TRBD1 (5 bases). Per germline, CDR1 SNHLY and CDR2 FYNNEI. The CDR3 is 15 amino acids. V was shortened by 3 bases and J by 4 bases, with 15 bases between the two germline ends. The CDR3 sequence is CASSEGPGGSTEAFF. Here the CDR3 DNA reads TGTGCCAGCAGTGAGGGGCCGGGGGGGAGCACTGAAGCTTTCTTT.

The gene calls are TRBV9 and TRBJ2-3, with D unresolved. Germline values: CDR1 SGDLS, CDR2 YYNGEE. V was pared by 0 bases and J by 2 bases, with 10 bases between. The CDR3 runs to 15 residues. This chain's CDR3 is CASSVDGQHTDTQYF. CDR3 bases: TGTGCCAGCAGCGTAGATGGGCAGCACACAGATACGCAGTATTTT.

The V and J genes are TRBV4-3 and TRBJ1-2; TRBD1 aligns across 7 bases. This CDR3 spans 20 amino acids. The ends lost 0 bases at V and 1 base at J; junction bases unmatched: 17. Germline V gene sequence: CDR1 LGHNA, CDR2 YSLEER. The CDR3 region has the DNA TGCGCCAGCAGCCAAGAGATGGGTCGGCGGAGGAACAGGGGTAACTATGGCTACACCTTC. The encoded protein is CASSQEMGRRRNRGNYGYTF.

The chain recombines TRBV14 with TRBJ1-2, with 9 bases matching TRBD1. After removal of 1 base from V and 4 bases from J, the junction contained 7 bases not matched to a gene. Germline assignment: CDR1 SGHDN and CDR2 FVKESK. The CDR3 is 16 residues long. CDR3 nucleotide sequence: TGTGCCAGCAGCCAAGGGGGACAGGGTGAGGCCTATGGCTACACCTTC. Its translation is CASSQGGQGEAYGYTF. Together with reference TRBV14 and TRBJ1-2, the CDR3 gives the full variable domain: EAGVTQFPSHSVIEKGQTVTLRCDPISGHDNLYWYRRVMGKEIKFLLHFVKESKQDESGMPNNRFLAERTGGTYSTLKVQPAELEDSGVYFCASSQGGQGEAYGYTFGSGTRLTVV.

The chain links TRBV30 to TRBJ1-1, with D uncertain. The V and J ends lost 3 bases and 5 bases respectively, with 10 bases between them. The germline CDR1 and CDR2 sequences are GTSNPN and SVGIG (reference sequence). The CDR3 consists of 12 residues. CDR3 nucleotide sequence: TGTGCCTGGAGCCACTCCGCGACTGAAGCTTTCTTT. Amino acids: CAWSHSATEAFF.

The rearrangement uses TRBV7-2 and TRBJ1-1; D is possibly TRBD1 (5 bases). The CDR3 consists of 16 residues. Germline assignment: CDR1 SGHTA and CDR2 FQGNSA. Trimming took off 5 bases at V and 4 bases at J, with 20 bases between the two ends. CDR3 region: CASSLRATLTSTEAFF. The CDR3 DNA reads TGTGCCAGCAGCCTCAGGGCTACCCTAACGAGCACTGAAGCTTTCTTT. Supplemented by reference TRBV7-2 and TRBJ1-1, the full variable domain reads GAGVSQSPSNKVTEKGKDVELRCDPISGHTALYWYRQSLGQGLEFLIYFQGNSAPDKSGLPSDRFSAERTGGSVSTLTIQRTQQEDSAVYLCASSLRATLTSTEAFFGQGTRLTVV.

This clone came up a few times. CDR3 DNA sequence: TGTGCCAGCAGGGGGGGACGGAACTATGGCTACACCTTC. It specifies CASRGGRNYGYTF. The J gene is TRBJ1-2, the V gene TRBV6-5, with TRBD1 as a possible D gene (5 bases). The V and J ends lost 6 bases and 2 bases respectively, with 10 bases between them. Per the germline V gene, CDR1 is MNHEY and CDR2 is SVGAGI. The CDR3 loop spans 13 amino acids.

In its sample, this clone was seen once. This chain joins TRBV5-6 and TRBJ2-5, with TRBD2 as a possible D gene (5 bases). The CDR3 has 15 amino acids. V shed 1 base and J shed 9 bases, with 19 bases lying between them. Germline V gene lookup returns CDR1 SGHDT and CDR2 YYEEEE. The CDR3 region has the DNA TGTGCCAGCAGCTTGCGGAGGACTCGTTATTTGCCCCAGTACTTC. Protein product: CASSLRRTRYLPQYF.

The CDR3 loop is CASSYSPGSNQPQHF. DNA for the CDR3: TGTGCCAGCAGTTACTCGCCAGGGAGCAATCAGCCCCAGCATTTT. The chain uses TRBV6-6 and TRBJ1-5, with D possibly being TRBD1 (5 bases). With 0 bases removed from V and 1 base from J, the gap between germline ends came to 7 bases. Per germline, CDR1 MNHNY and CDR2 SVGAGI (reference sequence). The CDR3 extends over 15 amino acids.

In regard to this clone: Other nucleotide sequences in the sample specify the same CDR3. This chain joins TRBV27 and TRBJ2-7; tentative D call: TRBD1 (6 bases). From germline, CDR1 is MNHEY and CDR2 SMNVEV (reference sequence). The CDR3 is 13 amino acids. Between the trimmed V and J ends, which lost 6 bases and 5 bases, there was a span of 14 bases. The CDR3 coding sequence is TGTGCCAGCAGCGCCCTGGGGGCAAACGAGCAGTACTTC. This translates into CASSALGANEQYF.

V gene TRBV30 combines with J gene TRBJ2-1, with TRBD1 as a possible D gene (5 bases). This CDR3 is built from 14 residues. The germline V and J ends were trimmed by 1 base and 7 bases, with 14 bases remaining between them. CDR1 GTSNPN and CDR2 SVGIG come from the germline V gene (reference sequence). The CDR3 bases are TGTGCCTGGAGTGGGGCAGGGCCCATGAATGAGCAGTTCTTC. Translation: CAWSGAGPMNEQFF.

The chain uses TRBV19 and TRBJ2-1; a possible D gene is TRBD2 (5 bases). Germline V lookup: CDR1 LNHDA, CDR2 SQIVND (reference sequence). Trimming removed 4 bases from V and 6 bases from J, with 13 bases in between. The CDR3 sequence is 14 residues long. The CDR3 bases are TGTGCCAGTAGTAATAGCCGGGATTCCAATGAGCAGTTCTTC. It encodes CASSNSRDSNEQFF.

This rearrangement joins TRBV18 to TRBJ2-1; 9 bases fit TRBD2. Losses at the gene ends were 3 bases for V and 0 bases for J; bases not matched to a gene: 6. This CDR3 comprises 17 residues. The germline V gene has CDR1 KGHSH and CDR2 LQKENI. CDR3 nucleotides: TGTGCCAGCTCACCGGGACTAGCATCGGGCTCCTACAATGAGCAGTTCTTC. Protein sequence: CASSPGLASGSYNEQFF.

This clone was seen a few times. V usage is TRBV7-2 and J usage is TRBJ2-7; 11 nucleotides align to TRBD2. This CDR3 is 16 amino acids long. Unmatched junction bases numbered 11, after V lost 3 bases and J lost 7 bases. Germline CDR1 SGHTA, CDR2 FQGNSA. CDR3 amino acids: CASSFPELAGAGEQYF. CDR3 nucleotide sequence: TGTGCCAGCAGCTTTCCTGAACTAGCGGGGGCGGGGGAGCAGTACTTC.

About this clone: The same CDR3 arises from other DNA sequences in this sample as well. The chain combines TRBV9 with TRBJ2-5, with 9 bases matching TRBD2. Germline CDR1 is SGDLS and CDR2 is YYNGEE. This CDR3 is 16 amino acids long. Trimming at V came to 4 bases and at J to 0 bases, leaving 7 bases not matched to a gene. The DNA for the CDR3 is TGTGCCAGCAGCCTTCGAGCGGGGGGCCACCAAGAGACCCAGTACTTC. Protein sequence: CASSLRAGGHQETQYF.

The rearrangement links TRBV7-3 to TRBJ2-5; TRBD1 aligns across 8 bases. Unmatched junction bases numbered 7, after V lost 5 bases and J lost 5 bases. Per the germline V gene, CDR1 is SGHTA and CDR2 is FQGTGA. This CDR3 is built from 14 residues. The DNA of the CDR3 is TGTGCCAGCAGCCGCGGACAGGGTGCCGAGACCCAGTACTTC. Its translation is CASSRGQGAETQYF. The entire variable domain, with the rest obtained from reference TRBV7-3 and TRBJ2-5, is as follows: GAGVSQTPSNKVTEKGKYVELRCDPISGHTALYWYRQSLGQGPEFLIYFQGTGAADDSGLPNDRFFAVRPEGSVSTLKIQRTERGDSAVYLCASSRGQGAETQYFGPGTRLLVL.

V and J are TRBV27 and TRBJ1-3; D ambiguous. Germline V CDR1 and CDR2: MNHEY, SMNVEV (reference sequence). Trimming took 4 bases from V and 3 from J, leaving 13 bases between them. The CDR3 spans 15 residues. As DNA, the CDR3 is TGTGCCAGCAGTTCAAATACGGCGGGTGGAAACACCATATATTTT. Its translation is CASSSNTAGGNTIYF.

The J gene is TRBJ1-2, the V gene TRBV6-1; D is ambiguous. There are 12 residues in the CDR3. Germline loops: CDR1 MNHNS, CDR2 SASEGT. With 4 bases removed from V and 7 bases from J, the gap between germline ends came to 10 bases. The CDR3 spells CASSARFAGYTF. CDR3 nucleotides: TGTGCCAGCAGTGCCAGGTTCGCTGGCTACACCTTC.

The chain carries TRBV6-5 and TRBJ2-7, with 11 nucleotides matching TRBD2. V shed 0 bases and J 6 bases; nucleotides not matched to a gene: 7. Germline CDR1 reads MNHEY; CDR2 reads SVGAGI. CDR3 length: 16 amino acids. The CDR3 reads CASSYSSSGGAFEQYF. Here the CDR3 DNA reads TGTGCCAGCAGTTACTCGAGTAGCGGGGGGGCCTTCGAGCAGTACTTC.

This chain joins TRBV30 and TRBJ1-1; D might be TRBD1 (5 bases). Trimming cost V 5 bases and J 1 base, with 8 bases left between them. The germline V gene encodes CDR1 GTSNPN and CDR2 SVGIG (reference sequence). The CDR3 runs to 12 residues. CDR3 bases: TGTGCCTGGGGAGGGACGAACACTGAAGCTTTCTTT. Protein product: CAWGGTNTEAFF.

This clone was detected only once. The rearrangement uses TRBV5-1 and TRBJ2-3; 7 nucleotides match TRBD2. The CDR3 contains 15 residues. In germline, CDR1 is SGHRS, CDR2 YFSETQ. Losses at the gene ends were 4 bases for V and 6 bases for J; bases not matched to a gene: 11. In DNA form, the CDR3 reads TGCGCCAGCAGCCCAACCGGACTAGAGTTCGATACGCAGTATTTT. This sequence encodes CASSPTGLEFDTQYF.

This chain uses TRBV9 with TRBJ1-2, with D uncertain. CDR1 and CDR2 from the germline V gene are SGDLS and YYNGEE. Trimming removed 4 bases at V and 7 bases at J, with 23 bases between. This CDR3 spans 16 amino acids. The CDR3 bases are TGTGCCAGCAGCCTAGCTAGGATTGGCCGAGAGACTGGCTACACCTTC. Translation gives CASSLARIGRETGYTF.

The chain combines TRBV7-9 with TRBJ1-1; TRBD1 matches 7 bases. Germline V gene sequence: CDR1 SEHNR, CDR2 FQNEAQ (reference sequence). There are 14 residues in the CDR3. V lost 5 bases, J lost 7 bases, and 10 bases stayed unmatched. In DNA, the CDR3 is TGTGCCAGCAGCGTTATCGGGACAGCCAATGAAGCTTTCTTT. Its translation: CASSVIGTANEAFF. The full variable domain, with the rest looked up from reference TRBV7-9 and TRBJ1-1, is DTGVSQNPRHKITKRGQNVTFRCDPISEHNRLYWYRQTLGQGPEFLTYFQNEAQLEKSRLLSDRFSAERPKGSFSTLEIQRTEQGDSAMYLCASSVIGTANEAFFGQGTRLTVV.